This entry lists 20 T cell receptor beta chains sequenced from one sample in a study of blood T cell repertoires in COVID-19. Repertoires were generated with immunoSEQ multiplex PCR, while TCRdb's copy carries only in-frame clones and drops some. The sample shows around 180,000 clones, roughly 80% of them seen only once. The sample taken for sequencing was PBMCs or T cells enriched from blood (not recorded which). All receptors derive from a man between 45 and 60 years old who had recovered from COVID-19.

The rearrangement links TRBV3-1 (or the pseudogene TRBV3-2) to TRBJ1-6; 7 bases are shared with TRBD1. The CDR3 length is 14 residues. The J segment lost 7 bases and the V segment lost 4 bases, leaving 4 bases of the junction unmatched. Germline assignment: CDR1 LGHDT and CDR2 YNNKEL (reference sequence). Here the CDR3 reads CASSPRDSNSPLHF. In DNA form, the CDR3 reads TGTGCCAGCAGCCCCCGGGACAGCAATTCACCCCTCCACTTT.

The table lists this clone with a count of one. The J gene is TRBJ1-1, the V gene TRBV7-9; 8 bases fit TRBD1. The CDR3 runs 17 residues. The junction had 10 bases not matched to a gene; V was cut back by 4 bases and J by 0 bases. Germline CDR1 reads SEHNR; CDR2 reads FQNEAQ (reference sequence). The CDR3 here is CASSYDRGTGMNTEAFF. CDR3 DNA sequence: TGTGCCAGCAGCTACGACAGGGGTACAGGAATGAACACTGAAGCTTTCTTT.

The chain uses TRBV4-3 and TRBJ1-5; TRBD1 aligns across 7 bases. Germline CDR1 is LGHNA and CDR2 is YSLEER. After removal of 0 bases from V and 10 bases from J, the junction contained 6 bases not matched to a gene. This CDR3 spans 14 amino acids. Here the CDR3 reads CASSQERGPGPQHF. CDR3 nucleotides: TGCGCCAGCAGCCAAGAAAGGGGGCCAGGACCCCAGCATTTT.

The chain combines TRBV2 with TRBJ2-7, with TRBD1 identical over 10 bases. The CDR3 sequence is 18 residues long. J was trimmed by 9 bases and V by 6 bases; bases with no gene match: 23. The germline V gene has CDR1 SNHLY and CDR2 FYNNEI. In nucleotides, the CDR3 is TGTGCCAGCAGGGGACAGGGGATGGATCCCAGCCTTCCTACGGGGCAGTACTTC. The encoded protein is CASRGQGMDPSLPTGQYF.

The chain links TRBV6-2 or TRBV6-3 to TRBJ1-1, with D perhaps matching TRBD1 (6 bases). The CDR3 has 11 amino acids. Trimming took off 6 bases at V and 5 bases at J, with 7 bases between the two ends. Per the germline V gene, CDR1 is MNHEY and CDR2 is SVGEGT. CDR3 in amino acids: CASSQGTEAFF. The CDR3, as DNA: TGTGCCAGCAGCCAGGGGACTGAAGCTTTCTTT.

This chain uses TRBV27 with TRBJ2-5; 12 bases fit TRBD1. Germline CDR1 reads MNHEY; CDR2 reads SMNVEV (reference sequence). V shed 5 bases, J shed 5 bases, and the junction held 6 bases outside the gene matches. The CDR3 has 15 amino acids. This CDR3 reads CASSPGTGGRETQYF. DNA of the CDR3: TGTGCCAGCAGTCCCGGGACAGGGGGCAGGGAGACCCAGTACTTC.

The CDR3 DNA reads as TGTGCCAGCAGTTTAGAGTGGGGGCCTAATTCACCCCTCCACTTT. Translating it yields CASSLEWGPNSPLHF. This rearrangement joins TRBV27 to TRBJ1-6; TRBD1 is a possible D gene (6 bases). V shed 2 bases and J shed 6 bases, with 11 bases lying between them. CDR1 and CDR2 (germline): MNHEY, SMNVEV (reference sequence). The CDR3 consists of 15 residues.

The genes are TRBV10-3 and TRBJ1-3; D uncertain. Germline V gene data show CDR1 as ENHRY and CDR2 as SYGVKD. V dropped 4 bases and J dropped 0 bases, with 7 bases sitting between them. The CDR3 runs to 14 residues. CDR3 DNA sequence: TGTGCCATCAGTGGAGTCAACTCTGGAAACACCATATATTTT. Its protein is CAISGVNSGNTIYF.

The genes are TRBV19 and TRBJ1-1; D unclear. CDR3 length: 14 amino acids. The V end lost 1 base, the J end lost 2 bases, and 8 bases lay between the germline ends. Germline-derived CDR1 and CDR2 are LNHDA and SQIVND (reference sequence). CDR3 sequence (DNA): TGTGCCAGTAGTATAGCGGCGGTTAACACTGAAGCTTTCTTT. Its protein product is CASSIAAVNTEAFF.

The chain couples TRBV4-2 to TRBJ2-7, with 11 bases matching TRBD1. The V gene end was trimmed by 5 bases and the J gene end by 3 bases; junction bases not matched to a gene: 6. Germline CDR1 is LGHNA and CDR2 is YNFKEQ. The CDR3 spans 15 residues. CDR3 in DNA: TGTGCCAGCAGCACCGGGACAGGGGGAAACTACGAGCAGTACTTC. Translation gives CASSTGTGGNYEQYF.

This clone occurred once. This chain's CDR3 is CASSLDWYEQYF. CDR3 nucleotide sequence: TGTGCCAGCAGTCTCGACTGGTACGAGCAGTACTTC. The rearrangement links TRBV6-6 to TRBJ2-7; D gene uncertain. The CDR3 sequence is 12 residues long. Germline V CDR1 and CDR2: MNHNY, SVGAGI (reference sequence). V was shortened by 5 bases and J by 4 bases, with 9 bases between the two germline ends.

The CDR3 DNA reads TGTGCCTGGAGAGGACAGAACACCGGGGAGCTGTTTTTT. Translated, it gives CAWRGQNTGELFF. The chain links TRBV30 to TRBJ2-2, with D maybe TRBD1 (5 bases). Trimming took off 3 bases at V and 1 base at J, with 6 bases between the two ends. Per germline, CDR1 GTSNPN and CDR2 SVGIG (reference sequence). The CDR3 runs 13 residues.

In regard to this clone: Other DNA sequences in the same sample also yield this CDR3. The chain links TRBV2 to TRBJ1-5; 7 bases fit TRBD1. This CDR3 has 14 residues. Germline V gene lookup returns CDR1 SNHLY and CDR2 FYNNEI. V shed 6 bases, J shed 3 bases, and the junction held 5 bases outside the gene matches. CDR3 bases: TGTGCCAGCAGGGTGACAGGGATCAATCAGCCCCAGCATTTT. Protein sequence: CASRVTGINQPQHF. Complete variable domain (other parts from reference TRBV2 and TRBJ1-5): EPEVTQTPSHQVTQMGQEVILRCVPISNHLYFYWYRQILGQKVEFLVSFYNNEISEKSEIFDDQFSVERPDGSNFTLKIRSTKLEDSAMYFCASRVTGINQPQHFGDGTRLSIL.

The CDR3 DNA sequence: TGTGCCAGCAGTGAGGGGGGGCTCAGCAATCAGCCCCAGCATTTT. It specifies CASSEGGLSNQPQHF. This chain uses TRBV2 with TRBJ1-5; tentative D call: TRBD1 (6 bases). V was shortened by 3 bases and J by 1 base, with 10 bases between the two germline ends. The CDR3 consists of 15 residues. Germline loops: CDR1 SNHLY, CDR2 FYNNEI.

The V and J genes are TRBV7-2 and TRBJ1-3, with TRBD1 identical over 7 bases. CDR1 is SGHTA, CDR2 FQGNSA, per germline. The CDR3 length is 15 residues. Trimming cost V 5 bases and J 4 bases; bases outside gene matches: 8. CDR3 nucleotide sequence: TGTGCCAGCAGCCAGTCGACAGGGACGGGAAACACCATATATTTT. Translation gives CASSQSTGTGNTIYF.

CDR3 loop: CASSARGGTEAFF. DNA of the CDR3: TGTGCCAGCAGTGCTAGGGGGGGCACTGAAGCTTTCTTT. The rearrangement uses TRBV12-3 or TRBV12-4 and TRBJ1-1; D possibly corresponds to TRBD1 (6 bases). V was trimmed by 5 bases and J by 4 bases, leaving 11 bases between them. This CDR3 comprises 13 residues.

V and J are TRBV28 and TRBJ1-1; 10 bases map to TRBD1. Per the germline V gene, CDR1 is MDHEN and CDR2 is SYDVKM. The CDR3 totals 17 residues. V gave up 4 bases and J gave up 5 bases; unmatched junction bases: 13. The CDR3 spells CASSYNDRDRGRTEAFF. In DNA form, the CDR3 reads TGTGCCAGCAGTTACAATGACCGGGACAGGGGTCGGACTGAAGCTTTCTTT.

The table lists this clone with a count of one. The V call is TRBV11-2, the J call TRBJ1-2; TRBD1 agrees at 7 bases. There are 13 residues in the CDR3. The germline V gene has CDR1 SGHAT and CDR2 FQNNGV. The trim removed 1 base at V and 8 bases at J, leaving 4 bases unmatched. The CDR3, as DNA: TGTGCCAGCAGCTTAGGAGGGGGCTGGGGCTACACCTTC. Translated: CASSLGGGWGYTF.

The rearrangement uses TRBV7-2 and TRBJ2-7; 7 positions agree with TRBD2. This CDR3 has 15 residues. J lost 3 bases, V lost 5 bases, and 10 bases had no gene match. CDR1 and CDR2 from the germline V gene are SGHTA and FQGNSA. In DNA form, the CDR3 reads TGTGCCAGCAGCCCCACGGCTAGCGGAAGCTACGAGCAGTACTTC. Translation gives CASSPTASGSYEQYF.

In this sample, this clone turned up a few times. Other DNA sequences in this sample translate to the same CDR3. The rearrangement joins TRBV29-1 to TRBJ1-2; 8 bases are a match to TRBD1. CDR3 length equals 12 residues. The ends lost 5 bases at V and 4 bases at J; junction bases unmatched: 3. CDR1 and CDR2 from the germline V gene are SQVTM and ANQGSEA. Here the CDR3 DNA reads TGCAGCGTTTCAGGGGGCGGCTATGGCTACACCTTC. Its protein product is CSVSGGGYGYTF.